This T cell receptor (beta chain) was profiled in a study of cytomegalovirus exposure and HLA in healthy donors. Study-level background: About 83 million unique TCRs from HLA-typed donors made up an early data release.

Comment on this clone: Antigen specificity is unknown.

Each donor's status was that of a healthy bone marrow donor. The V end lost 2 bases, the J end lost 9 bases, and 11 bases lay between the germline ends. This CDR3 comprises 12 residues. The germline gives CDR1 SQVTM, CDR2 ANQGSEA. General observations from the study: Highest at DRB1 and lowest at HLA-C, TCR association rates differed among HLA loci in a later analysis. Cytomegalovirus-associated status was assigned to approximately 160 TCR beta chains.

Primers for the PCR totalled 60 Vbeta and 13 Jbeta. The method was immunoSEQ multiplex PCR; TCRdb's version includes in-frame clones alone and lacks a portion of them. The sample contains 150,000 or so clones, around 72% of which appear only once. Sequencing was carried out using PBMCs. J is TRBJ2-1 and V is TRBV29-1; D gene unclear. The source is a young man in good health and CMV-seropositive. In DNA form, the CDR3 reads TGCAGCGTTGAATGGCCCTCAAGTGAGCAGTTCTTC. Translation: CSVEWPSSEQFF.